This T cell receptor beta chain originates from a study of blood T cell repertoires in COVID-19 (dated by TCRdb to between 2020 and 2021). Background for the entire study: Samples covering the acute and convalescent phases of COVID-19 were provided by collaborators in the United States, Italy and Spain. The repertoires were released in a freely available public database intended as a resource for research on the immune response to SARS-CoV-2. Where HLA class I and class II types were available, the types were taken from metadata supplied by the sample provider, not from assay-based typing. The samples were drawn from two sources: the first 160 participants of the ongoing ImmuneRACE study, and 1,000 to 1,500 subjects contributed by 6 global collaborators. The prospective study material was composed of cDNA or gDNA derived from T cells, B-cell-depleted T cells, or PBMCs. The sample metadata nearly always contained a de-identified subject ID, COVID-19 status, age in years and sex. Subjects who had been exposed to COVID-19, were actively infected with it, or had recovered from it provided the deeply sampled blood TCRbeta repertoires that made up the dataset. Overall study outcomes, separate from this receptor: How much clinical and demographic metadata was included differed by source and by participant, and the metadata was provided uncurated.

TCRbeta CDR3 regions were amplified from genomic DNA using the immunoSEQ Assay, a bias-controlled multiplex PCR. From the authors' description of their analysis: The number of nucleated cells in each sample was estimated by amplification of reference gene primers within the assay. To quantify the absolute abundance of each unique TCRbeta CDR3 rearrangement, sequence reads were collapsed and filtered. For each sample, productive Simpson clonality was calculated as the square root of Simpson's diversity index over productive rearrangements. In its TCRdb copy, this immuneACCESS table keeps in-frame sequences only and misses some clones. Where compared with another copy, unresolved V genes explain less than half of these, and the others have no known cause. V, J and clone size are taken as reported in that table, and D and trimming were inferred from the DNA itself. The sample has hundreds of thousands of clones on record, more than 80% of them singletons. The ten most abundant clones make up less than 3.5% of the sample.

Turning to this clone: Its specific antigen is unknown. Base qualities are not at hand, and no much larger clone is one base apart.

In Seattle, one collaborating source enrolled patients while the infection was active and tracked those patients longitudinally over the course of disease. Whole blood was collected in K2EDTA tubes by collaborating institutions according to the institutions' own protocols. For TCRbeta analysis, collaborators shipped samples as frozen whole blood, isolated PBMCs, or DNA extracted from either of those sample types. There are 15 amino acids in the CDR3, from cysteine to phenylalanine inclusive. Just CDR3 DNA is preserved here, 45 bases in frame from base 1. CDR1 and CDR2 (SGHNT, YYREEE) derive from the germline V gene (reference sequence). Germline trimming amounts to 1 base on V and 3 bases on J, with 5 as the count of junction bases outside the gene matches.

This TCR derives from a woman between 25 and 40 years old with COVID-19, enrolled during active disease. Sequencing input: peripheral blood. The chain is encoded by TRBV5-4 joined to TRBJ2-3, and 7 junction bases match TRBD2. The bases read TGTGCCAGCAGCTTGAGCGGGGCGGTAACAGATACGCAGTATTTT. Its amino acids are CASSLSGAVTDTQYF. The full variable domain, with segments outside the CDR3 supplied by the reference TRBV5-4 and TRBJ2-3 proteins, appears as ETGVTQSPTHLIKTRGQQVTLRCSSQSGHNTVSWYQQALGQGPQFIFQYYREEENGRGNFPPRFSGLQFPNYSSELNVNALELDDSALYLCASSLSGAVTDTQYFGPGTRLTVL.